A selection of T cell receptor beta chains follows, all from one sample in a study of T cells in Graves' hyperthyroidism and ophthalmopathy. TCRdb called the multiplex PCR reads again in MiXCR, with one record for every CDR3 protein. Of hundreds of thousands of distinct CDR3 sequences in the sample, over 15% were seen once. The sequenced material came from blood. Source of these receptors: a woman aged 18-30 years with Graves' hyperthyroidism. CDR3s include the opening cysteine and the closing phenylalanine or tryptophan. The D gene is left open where the match is weak. Clone size is stated in some rows and not others, as once, few, many or a class when expanded.

many	TRBV7-8	TRBD2	TRBJ2-3	CASSLRGIRASGFTDTQYF	TGTGCCAGCAGCTTAAGGGGGATTCGGGCTAGCGGGTTCACAGATACGCAGTATTTT
many	TRBV12-3/TRBV12-4	.	TRBJ2-3	CASSLVGSRGTQYF	TGTGCCAGCAGTTTAGTGGGCAGCCGTGGAACGCAGTATTTT
many	TRBV12-3/TRBV12-4	.	TRBJ2-2	CASIPRGRNTGELFF	TGTGCCAGCATCCCTCGGGGGAGGAACACCGGGGAGCTGTTTTTT
many	TRBV30	.	TRBJ2-5	CAWGGETQYF	TGTGCCTGGGGAGGGGAGACCCAGTACTTC
.	TRBV24-1	.	TRBJ2-5	CATSDPGARETQYF	TGTGCCACCAGTGATCCAGGGGCGAGGGAGACCCAGTACTTC
few	TRBV7-3	.	TRBJ2-5	CASSLMGGDRETQYF	TGTGCCAGCAGCTTAATGGGCGGGGACCGAGAGACCCAGTACTTC
.	TRBV29-1	.	TRBJ1-2	CSVSPMGDGYGYTF	TGCAGCGTTTCCCCAATGGGGGATGGCTATGGCTACACCTTC
many	TRBV24-1	.	TRBJ1-1	CATSDPLTGTEAFF	TGTGCCACCAGTGATCCCCTGACTGGCACTGAAGCTTTCTTT
many	TRBV11-2	TRBD2	TRBJ2-1	CASSPSSGAEQFF	TGTGCCAGCAGCCCCTCGAGCGGGGCTGAGCAGTTCTTC
few	TRBV6-1	.	TRBJ2-7	CASSGRGDYEQYF	TGTGCCAGCAGCGGACGGGGTGACTACGAGCAGTACTTC
many	TRBV5-1	TRBD1	TRBJ2-1	CASSLAAQGAPYNEQFF	TGCGCCAGCAGCTTGGCCGCGCAGGGGGCCCCCTACAATGAGCAGTTCTTC
.	TRBV9	.	TRBJ1-1	CASSALAGTEAFF	TGTGCCAGCAGCGCCCTGGCGGGCACTGAAGCTTTCTTT
many	TRBV5-8	.	TRBJ1-1	CASSSVASAPLNTEAFF	TGTGCCAGCAGCTCGGTGGCGTCCGCGCCCCTGAACACTGAAGCTTTCTTT
.	TRBV10-1	.	TRBJ1-3	CASSVAGNSGNTIYF	TGCGCCAGCAGTGTGGCAGGGAACTCTGGAAACACCATATATTTT
many	TRBV6-1	TRBD1	TRBJ1-2	CASRDVPGQGYGYTF	TGTGCCAGCAGAGACGTACCGGGACAGGGGTATGGCTACACCTTC
.	TRBV2	.	TRBJ1-6	CASNAREPLHF	TGTGCCAGCAATGCTCGGGAACCCCTCCACTTT
many	TRBV10-3	TRBD2	TRBJ2-7	CAIRAGTSGSSIYEQYF	TGTGCCATCAGGGCTGGGACTAGCGGGAGCTCAATCTACGAGCAGTACTTC
many	TRBV5-1	TRBD1	TRBJ1-5	CASSPGQGDQPQHF	TGTGCCAGCTCACCGGGACAGGGCGATCAGCCCCAGCATTTT